This T cell receptor beta chain comes out of a study of blood T cell repertoires in COVID-19 (dated by TCRdb to the early 2020s). Study-wide context: The collaborator samples originated in the United States, Italy and Spain and spanned the acute and convalescent phases of COVID-19. The material from the prospective study consisted of cDNA or gDNA derived from T cells, B-cell-depleted T cells, or PBMCs. The dataset comprised deeply sampled blood TCRbeta repertoires from subjects exposed to, actively infected with, or recovered from COVID-19. The repertoires were released in a freely available public database intended as a resource for research on the immune response to SARS-CoV-2. Samples came from the ongoing ImmuneRACE study (first 160 participants) plus 1,254 subjects from 6 global collaborators. A de-identified subject ID, COVID-19 status, age in years and sex were almost always included in the sample metadata. Where available, HLA class I and class II types were taken from metadata supplied by the sample provider and were not determined by assay-based typing.

General findings and caveats noted by the study authors: How much clinical and demographic metadata was included differed by source and by participant, and the metadata was provided uncurated.

At one collaborating source in Seattle, patients were enrolled during active infection and were followed longitudinally through the course of disease. Whole blood was collected in K2EDTA tubes by collaborating institutions according to the institutions' own protocols. For TCRbeta analysis, collaborators shipped samples in one of three forms: frozen whole blood, isolated PBMCs, or DNA extracted from either of those sample types. This clone has a single count. Its target antigen remains unknown. No per-base quality is available; no much larger clone lies one base away. TCRbeta CDR3 regions were amplified from genomic DNA using the immunoSEQ Assay, a bias-controlled multiplex PCR. Turning to the authors' computational methods: Nucleated cell counts per sample were estimated from amplification of reference gene primers within the assay. Sequence reads were collapsed and filtered to measure the absolute abundance of every unique TCRbeta CDR3 rearrangement. For each sample, productive Simpson clonality was calculated by taking the square root of Simpson's diversity index across productive rearrangements. TCRdb stores this immuneACCESS table with in-frame sequences only. Part of the clones is absent; in the studies checked, under half of the shortfall reflects unresolved V genes, and no reason is known for the rest. Clonal size and the V and J genes are those of that table, whereas D and trimming came from the DNA. The sample table records fewer than 350,000 clones; around 89% of these occur just once. Of the sample, 1.5% to 2% is held by the ten largest clones.

The receptor was isolated from a woman in her twenties or thirties with COVID-19, enrolled during active disease. Sequenced input: peripheral blood.

CDR3 sequence: CATSDSGTGGSYGYTF. The nucleotides read TGTGCCACCAGTGATTCCGGGACAGGGGGCTCCTATGGCTACACCTTC. The chain was built from TRBV24-1 and TRBJ1-2; TRBD1 lines up with 12 middle nucleotides. Germline trimming: 2 bases from V, 4 bases from J; junction bases outside gene matches: 4. From the cysteine through the phenylalanine, the CDR3 covers 16 amino acids. Left in the record is the CDR3 DNA by itself, 48 bases read in frame from the first base. The germline V gene encodes CDR1 KGHDR and CDR2 SFDVKD.